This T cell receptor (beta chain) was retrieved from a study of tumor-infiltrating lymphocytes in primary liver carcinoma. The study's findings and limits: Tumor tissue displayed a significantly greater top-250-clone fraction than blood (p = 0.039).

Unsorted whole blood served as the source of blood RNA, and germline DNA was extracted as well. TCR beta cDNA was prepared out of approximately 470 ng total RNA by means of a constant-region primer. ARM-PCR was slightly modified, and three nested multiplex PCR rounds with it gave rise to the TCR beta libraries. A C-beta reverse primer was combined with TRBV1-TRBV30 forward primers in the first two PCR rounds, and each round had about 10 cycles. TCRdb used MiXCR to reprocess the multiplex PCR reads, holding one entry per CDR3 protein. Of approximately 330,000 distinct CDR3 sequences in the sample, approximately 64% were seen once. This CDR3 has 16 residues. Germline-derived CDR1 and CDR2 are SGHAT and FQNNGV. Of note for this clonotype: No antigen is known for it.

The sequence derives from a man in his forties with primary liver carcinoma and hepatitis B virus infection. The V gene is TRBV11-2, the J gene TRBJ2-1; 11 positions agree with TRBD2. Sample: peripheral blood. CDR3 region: CVSRDAGASGRHEQFF. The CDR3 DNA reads TGTGTCAGTAGGGACGCGGGGGCTAGCGGGAGGCATGAGCAGTTCTTC.